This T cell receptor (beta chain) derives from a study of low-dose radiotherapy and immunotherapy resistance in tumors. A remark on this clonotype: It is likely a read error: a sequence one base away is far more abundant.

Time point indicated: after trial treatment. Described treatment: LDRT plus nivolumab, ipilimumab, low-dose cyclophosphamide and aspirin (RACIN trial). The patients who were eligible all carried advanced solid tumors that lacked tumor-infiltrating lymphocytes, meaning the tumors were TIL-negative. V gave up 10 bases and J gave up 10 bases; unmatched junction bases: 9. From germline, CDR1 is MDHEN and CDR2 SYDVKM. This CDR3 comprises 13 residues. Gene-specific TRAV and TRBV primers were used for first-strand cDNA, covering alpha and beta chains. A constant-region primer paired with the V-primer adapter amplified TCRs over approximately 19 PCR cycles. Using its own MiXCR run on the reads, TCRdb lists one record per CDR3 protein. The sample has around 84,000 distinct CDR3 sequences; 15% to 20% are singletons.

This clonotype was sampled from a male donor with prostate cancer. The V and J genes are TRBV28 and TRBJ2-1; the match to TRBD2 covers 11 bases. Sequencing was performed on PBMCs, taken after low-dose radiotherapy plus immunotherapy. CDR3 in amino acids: CATGLAGSYEQFF. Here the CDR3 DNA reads TGTGCCACCGGACTAGCGGGTTCCTACGAGCAGTTCTTC.